The 26 T cell receptor beta chains given below trace back to one sample, sequenced in a study of blood T cell repertoires in COVID-19. Repertoires were generated with immunoSEQ multiplex PCR, while TCRdb's copy carries only in-frame clones and drops some. The sample yields some 120,000 clones, about 80% seen once. The sample comprised peripheral blood. Receptor source: a man aged 35 to 55 with active or convalescent COVID-19.

This clone came up a few times. This rearrangement joins TRBV5-5 to TRBJ2-7; 8 bases line up with TRBD1. Germline V gene data show CDR1 as SGHKS and CDR2 as YYEKEE (reference sequence). The trim removed 2 bases at V and 2 bases at J, leaving 3 bases unmatched. The length of the CDR3 is 14 residues. The DNA for the CDR3 is TGTGCCAGCAGCTTCCAACAGGGGGCCTACGAGCAGTACTTC. It encodes CASSFQQGAYEQYF.

This clone is a singleton in its sample. The gene calls are TRBV29-1 and TRBJ2-7, with TRBD1 matching 7 bases. Germline CDR1 is SQVTM and CDR2 is ANQGSEA. The CDR3 covers 12 residues. V was clipped by 6 bases and J by 6 bases; unmatched bases: 8. The CDR3 DNA reads as TGCAGCGTCCTCGTAACAGGGGCCGAGCAGTACTTC. Translated, it gives CSVLVTGAEQYF.

The chain joins TRBV7-9 to TRBJ1-1; perhaps TRBD1 as D (5 bases). Germline assignment: CDR1 SEHNR and CDR2 FQNEAQ (reference sequence). The germline V and J ends were trimmed by 6 bases and 7 bases, with 12 bases remaining between them. The CDR3 runs to 12 residues. CDR3 sequence: CASSIRGIEAFF. CDR3 nucleotides: TGTGCCAGCAGTATCCGGGGGATTGAAGCTTTCTTT.

This chain uses TRBV11-2 with TRBJ2-3; a weak D match, TRBD1 (5 bases). V was shortened by 1 base and J by 3 bases, with 11 bases between the two germline ends. Germline V gives CDR1 SGHAT, CDR2 FQNNGV. CDR3 size: 15 residues. The CDR3 region is CASSLGSQGTDTQYF. In DNA form, the CDR3 reads TGTGCCAGCAGCTTAGGGTCCCAGGGAACAGATACGCAGTATTTT.

This clone occurred once. The chain recombines TRBV1 with TRBJ2-1; TRBD2 reflects the table's D call only, with no check against the DNA. TRBV1 is described as a pseudogene. The CDR3 runs 14 residues. The CDR3 DNA reads as TGCACCAGCCCCGGGGTTTTTTGTTACAATGAGCAGTTCTTC. This translates into CTSPGVFCYNEQFF.

The CDR3 bases are TGTGCCATCAGGGAACAGGCGCCGTATGGCTACACCTTC. Amino acid sequence: CAIREQAPYGYTF. This chain joins TRBV10-3 and TRBJ1-2; D is possibly TRBD1 (5 bases). Germline loops: CDR1 ENHRY, CDR2 SYGVKD. This CDR3 comprises 13 residues. Trimming took 6 bases from V and 5 from J, leaving 13 bases between them.

This clone turned up a few times. This rearrangement joins TRBV6-5 to TRBJ1-6; D unclear. The CDR3 length is 13 residues. Trimming pared 4 bases from V and 10 bases from J, leaving 11 bases between. CDR1 MNHEY and CDR2 SVGAGI come from the germline V gene. CDR3 sequence reads: CASSLEFTSPLHF. CDR3 nucleotides: TGTGCCAGCAGTTTAGAGTTCACGTCACCCCTCCACTTT.

This clone was recorded a few times. The junction differs from germline at one of its ends, possibly a read error. The gene calls are TRBV6-5 and TRBJ1-2; D remains ambiguous. Germline V gene sequence: CDR1 MNHEY, CDR2 SVGAGI. CDR3 length equals 14 residues. CDR3 residues: CASSDSWASGGYTF. The CDR3 coding sequence is TGTGCCAGCAGTGACTCCTGGGCCAGCGGAGGCTACACCTTC.

The CDR3 nucleotides read TGTGCCAGCAGCTTAGGCATTCAGGGATTCTACGAGCAGTACTTC. Encoded protein: CASSLGIQGFYEQYF. The chain uses TRBV7-9 and TRBJ2-7; D may be TRBD1 (5 bases). V gave up 1 base and J gave up 3 bases, with 13 bases separating them. The CDR3 is 15 residues long. In germline, CDR1 is SEHNR, CDR2 FQNEAQ (reference sequence).

J is TRBJ2-2 and V is TRBV5-4, with 8 bases aligning to TRBD2. J gave up 6 bases and V 0 bases, and 1 base lay outside the gene matches. The CDR3 has 14 amino acids. CDR1 SGHNT and CDR2 YYREEE come from the germline V gene (reference sequence). The CDR3 spells CASSLETSAGELFF. As DNA, the CDR3 is TGTGCCAGCAGCTTGGAGACTAGCGCCGGGGAGCTGTTTTTT.

V and J are TRBV19 and TRBJ2-7, with D maybe TRBD2 (5 bases). Trimming pared 4 bases from V and 0 bases from J, leaving 10 bases between. Germline values: CDR1 LNHDA, CDR2 SQIVND (reference sequence). The CDR3 loop spans 14 amino acids. The CDR3 bases are TGTGCCAGTAGTACGCCTAGCTCCTCCTACGAGCAGTACTTC. It is translated as CASSTPSSSYEQYF.

The V call is TRBV7-9, the J call TRBJ1-2; TRBD1 agrees at 7 bases. This CDR3 is built from 13 residues. The V gene end was trimmed by 7 bases and the J gene end by 6 bases; junction bases not matched to a gene: 8. CDR1 and CDR2 (germline): SEHNR, FQNEAQ (reference sequence). The CDR3 DNA sequence: TGTGCCAGCACCACGGACAGGTGGAATGGCTACACCTTC. This gives the protein CASTTDRWNGYTF.

This clone has just one count. V gene TRBV6-5 combines with J gene TRBJ1-1; D gene unclear. The CDR3 is made up of 14 amino acids. Germline-derived CDR1 and CDR2 are MNHEY and SVGAGI. Trimming removed 1 base from V and 1 base from J, with 7 bases in between. The CDR3 DNA follows: TGTGCCAGCAGTTACTTCAGTTCGAACACTGAAGCTTTCTTT. Its translation: CASSYFSSNTEAFF.

The V and J genes are TRBV6-5 and TRBJ1-5; unclear D gene. The CDR3 extends over 15 amino acids. Germline assignment: CDR1 MNHEY and CDR2 SVGAGI. Trimming took 0 bases from V and 0 from J, leaving 6 bases between them. CDR3: CASSYSRTSNQPQHF. CDR3 nucleotides: TGTGCCAGCAGTTACTCGAGAACTAGCAATCAGCCCCAGCATTTT.

The chain recombines TRBV27 with TRBJ2-7, with TRBD2 matching 7 bases. CDR1 MNHEY and CDR2 SMNVEV come from the germline V gene (reference sequence). The CDR3 is made up of 13 amino acids. V lost 7 bases, J lost 2 bases, and 5 bases stayed unmatched. CDR3 sequence: CASMGGGTYEQYF. In DNA form, the CDR3 reads TGTGCCAGCATGGGCGGGGGAACCTACGAGCAGTACTTC.

The chain links TRBV7-9 to TRBJ1-1; no firm D call. The V end was cut by 11 bases, the J end by 3 bases, with 7 bases between. Germline lookup yields CDR1 SEHNR and CDR2 FQNEAQ (reference sequence). The CDR3 covers 10 residues. The CDR3 spells CASGYTEAFF. The CDR3 DNA follows: TGTGCCTCGGGTTACACTGAAGCTTTCTTT.

The chain uses TRBV3-1 (or the pseudogene TRBV3-2) and TRBJ2-5; D ambiguous. The ends were cut back, 0 bases at V and 2 bases at J, with 10 bases in the middle. Germline loops: CDR1 LGHDT, CDR2 YNNKEL (reference sequence). The CDR3 spans 15 residues. CDR3 coding DNA: TGTGCCAGCAGCCAAGATATTGCAGTGCAAGAGACCCAGTACTTC. It codes for CASSQDIAVQETQYF.

This chain uses TRBV9 with TRBJ1-2, with TRBD1 matching 10 bases. This CDR3 has 13 residues. Unmatched junction bases numbered 5, after V lost 3 bases and J lost 9 bases. Germline assignment: CDR1 SGDLS and CDR2 YYNGEE. The CDR3 protein is CASSEGQGRSYTF. The CDR3, as DNA: TGTGCCAGCAGCGAGGGACAGGGGAGGAGCTACACCTTC.

V and J are TRBV5-1 and TRBJ2-5, with a weak D call TRBD1 (6 bases). The CDR3 contains 14 residues. The germline CDR1 and CDR2 sequences are SGHRS and YFSETQ. Trimming took off 4 bases at V and 1 base at J, with 11 bases between the two ends. CDR3 amino acids: CASSISDSQETQYF. In DNA form, the CDR3 reads TGCGCCAGCAGCATATCGGACAGCCAAGAGACCCAGTACTTC.

This chain links TRBV7-2 with TRBJ1-3, with D possibly being TRBD1 (5 bases). The CDR3 has 14 residues. With 2 bases removed from V and 4 bases from J, the gap between germline ends came to 9 bases. Germline loops: CDR1 SGHTA, CDR2 FQGNSA. CDR3 loop: CASSLSWGGNTIYF. In DNA form, the CDR3 reads TGTGCCAGCAGCTTATCCTGGGGCGGAAACACCATATATTTT.

This rearrangement joins TRBV30 to TRBJ2-7; the D gene is possibly TRBD1 (5 bases). The CDR3 spans 15 residues. V shed 3 bases and J shed 7 bases, with 22 bases lying between them. In germline, CDR1 is GTSNPN, CDR2 SVGIG (reference sequence). As DNA, the CDR3 is TGTGCCTGGAGCCCCCAGGGCCTCCCAAGGAGAGAGCAGTACTTC. Translated, it gives CAWSPQGLPRREQYF.

V is TRBV11-1 and J is TRBJ2-1; 7 bases align to TRBD1. The CDR3 covers 15 residues. With 5 bases clipped from V and 4 bases from J, the junction kept 8 bases outside the gene matches. The germline V gene has CDR1 SGHAT and CDR2 FQDESV (reference sequence). The CDR3 here is CASSPTSGQYNEQFF. The CDR3 nucleotides are TGTGCCAGCAGCCCAACGTCGGGACAGTACAATGAGCAGTTCTTC.

This clone was recorded only once. This chain connects TRBV29-1 to TRBJ2-7; 7 positions agree with TRBD2. The CDR3 extends over 12 amino acids. Per germline, CDR1 SQVTM and CDR2 ANQGSEA. V shed 3 bases and J 6 bases; nucleotides not matched to a gene: 5. CDR3 loop: CSVDQRDAEQYF. The DNA for the CDR3 is TGCAGCGTTGATCAGCGGGACGCCGAGCAGTACTTC.

The chain carries TRBV5-1 and TRBJ2-3, with D possibly TRBD2 on 5 matching bases. Trimming pared 4 bases from V and 1 base from J, leaving 13 bases between. Germline V gene sequence: CDR1 SGHRS, CDR2 YFSETQ. CDR3 length: 15 amino acids. CDR3 sequence (DNA): TGCGCCAGCAGCACGACTACCCCTGGCACAGATACGCAGTATTTT. Its protein is CASSTTTPGTDTQYF.

This chain connects TRBV7-2 to TRBJ2-7; D not resolved. The CDR3 has 13 residues. Germline assignment: CDR1 SGHTA and CDR2 FQGNSA. The V end lost 1 base, the J end lost 7 bases, and 11 bases lay between the germline ends. The CDR3 loop reads CASSLEILREQYF. The CDR3, as DNA: TGTGCCAGCAGCTTAGAAATCCTGAGGGAGCAGTACTTC.

The chain joins TRBV21-1 to TRBJ2-7; the table gives TRBD2 as D, unverified against the DNA. TRBV21-1 is assigned pseudogene status. This CDR3 has 13 amino acids. The CDR3 loop reads CASSTSGMREQYF. DNA of the CDR3: TGTGCCAGCAGCACCTCCGGGATGCGCGAGCAGTACTTC.